A selection of T cell receptor beta chains follows, all from one sample in a study of CD8 T cells in ankylosing spondylitis. One entry per CDR3 protein, called by TCRdb with MiXCR from the 5' RACE reads. The sample has some 240,000 distinct CDR3 sequences, roughly a quarter seen once. The sequenced material came from blood, either unsorted or a sorted T cell fraction (not recorded which). The receptors were sampled from a male donor with ankylosing spondylitis or in good health (not recorded which). The CDR3 runs from the conserved cysteine through the conserved F or W. A D gene is named only where the DNA matches it firmly. The size of a clone is reported for some rows only, either as once, few or many, or as a class for expanded clones.

v_call,clone_size,j_call,d_call,cdr3_nt,cdr3_aa
TRBV10-2,few,TRBJ2-5,TRBD2,TGCGCCAGCAGTGAGCCTTTAGCGGGGGGCCTTGAGACCCAGTACTTC,CASSEPLAGGLETQYF
TRBV20-1,.,TRBJ2-7,.,TGCAGTGCTACCGACAACTCCTACGAGCAGTACTTC,CSATDNSYEQYF
TRBV2,.,TRBJ2-5,.,TGTGCCAGCAGTGGGTTGGATCTGACACGTAAAGAGACCCAGTACTTC,CASSGLDLTRKETQYF
TRBV4-1,many,TRBJ2-3,.,TGCGCCAGCAGCCGTTTACCCGGGCCTTGGAGCACAGATACGCAGTATTTT,CASSRLPGPWSTDTQYF
TRBV5-1,few,TRBJ2-1,TRBD2,TGCGCCAGCAGCTCGGAAGGACTAGCCGTCAATGAGCAGTTCTTC,CASSSEGLAVNEQFF
TRBV6-2/TRBV6-3,.,TRBJ2-5,.,TGTGCCAGCAGTTATTCTTCGGGACTGGGCAACCAAGAGACCCAGTACTTC,CASSYSSGLGNQETQYF
TRBV10-3,many,TRBJ2-1,TRBD2,TGTGCCATCAGTGAGTCGGCTAGCGGGGGGAATGAGCAGTTCTTC,CAISESASGGNEQFF
TRBV5-1,many,TRBJ1-2,.,TGCGCCAGCAGCTTGGTCCTCGGTGCTAACTATGGCTACACCTTC,CASSLVLGANYGYTF
TRBV27,few,TRBJ1-5,.,TGTGCCAGCAGCCGAGCCGCTGAGGGTCAGCCCCAGCATTTT,CASSRAAEGQPQHF
TRBV20-1,many,TRBJ2-3,.,TGCAGTGCTAGGGCCTCGTTCGGGACAGATACGCAGTATTTT,CSARASFGTDTQYF
TRBV20-1,.,TRBJ2-5,.,TGCAGTGCTAGCGGGGGGCCGCGTGGTGTCGTGACCCAGTACTTC,CSASGGPRGVVTQYF
TRBV27,.,TRBJ2-2,.,TGTGCCAGCAGTTTTTCAGAACGAGGGACCGGGGAGCTGTTTTTT,CASSFSERGTGELFF
TRBV10-3,.,TRBJ1-2,TRBD1,TGTGCCACTTCGGGACAGGGGGCTGGCTACACCTTC,CATSGQGAGYTF
TRBV5-1,many,TRBJ2-7,TRBD2,TGCGCCAGCAGCACGGGGGGGCGCCCCTACGAGCAGTACTTC,CASSTGGRPYEQYF
TRBV10-3,.,TRBJ2-1,TRBD2,TGTGCCATCAGTGGTAGCGGGGGCCTTTACAATGAGCAGTTCTTC,CAISGSGGLYNEQFF
TRBV5-5,.,TRBJ2-3,TRBD1,TGTGCCAGCAGCAGGGACAGGGGGCGAGGAGATACGCAGTATTTT,CASSRDRGRGDTQYF
TRBV3-1,many,TRBJ2-7,TRBD1,TGTGCCAGCACCCGGACAGGGGATAACTCCTACGAGCAGTACTTC,CASTRTGDNSYEQYF
TRBV6-5,few,TRBJ1-6,TRBD1,TGTGCCAGCACCAGGGGGAATTCACCCCTCCACTTT,CASTRGNSPLHF
TRBV6-5,.,TRBJ2-2,.,TGTGCCAGCAGTTACTCAGTAGGGGCTCCCGGGGAGCTGTTTTTT,CASSYSVGAPGELFF
TRBV2,.,TRBJ1-4,.,TGTGCCAGCAGGAAACAGGCCGTCAATGAAAAACTGTTTTTT,CASRKQAVNEKLFF
TRBV6-1,once,TRBJ2-7,.,TGTGCCAGCAGCCGCGGGGGATCAGGGGGCTCCTACGAGCAGTACTTC,CASSRGGSGGSYEQYF
TRBV4-2,.,TRBJ1-2,.,TGTGCCAGCAGCCCGGGGGCGGGAGACTATGGCTACACCTTC,CASSPGAGDYGYTF
TRBV20-1,many,TRBJ2-1,.,TGCAGTGCTAGAGTTCTCTCCTTAGGGGAGCAGTTCTTC,CSARVLSLGEQFF
TRBV29-1,many,TRBJ2-7,TRBD1,TGCAGCGTTGGACAGGGTCCCGGCGAGCAGTACTTC,CSVGQGPGEQYF
TRBV15,many,TRBJ2-3,.,TGTGCCACCGGGTGGGAGGGCACAGATACGCAGTATTTT,CATGWEGTDTQYF
TRBV5-5,few,TRBJ2-7,.,TGTGCCAGCAGCTTGGGACTTACGTTGGACTACGAGCAGTACTTC,CASSLGLTLDYEQYF
TRBV10-3,.,TRBJ2-7,TRBD1,TGTGCCATCAAAGGACAGGGAACCTACGAGCAGTACTTC,CAIKGQGTYEQYF
TRBV3-1,few,TRBJ1-1,.,TGTGCCAGCAGACAAGATGCTAGTCAGGGCATGAACACTGAAGCTTTCTTT,CASRQDASQGMNTEAFF
TRBV11-2,many,TRBJ2-3,TRBD2,TGTGCCAGCAGCACATCGGGGGGGCCCGATACGCAGTATTTT,CASSTSGGPDTQYF
TRBV30,.,TRBJ2-7,.,TGTGCCTGGAAGACAGACTACGAGCAGTACTTC,CAWKTDYEQYF
TRBV20-1,few,TRBJ1-2,.,TGCAGTGCTAGAGATCGGGAGGGCGACTATGGCTACACCTTC,CSARDREGDYGYTF
TRBV11-2,few,TRBJ2-5,.,TGTGCCAGCAGCTTAAGAAGAGCAGCCAGTCGAACGACCCAGTACTTC,CASSLRRAASRTTQYF
TRBV11-2,few,TRBJ2-1,TRBD2,TGTGCCAGCAGCTCATTAGCGGGGGGGCCGCATGAGCAGTTCTTC,CASSSLAGGPHEQFF
TRBV29-1,many,TRBJ1-1,.,TGCAGCGTTGAAGGACAGGCCCCACACACTGAAGCTTTCTTT,CSVEGQAPHTEAFF
TRBV2,many,TRBJ1-4,.,TGTGCCGGGACGATCGGGGGGGGTGCTGAAAAACTGTTTTTT,CAGTIGGGAEKLFF
TRBV20-1,many,TRBJ1-6,TRBD1,TGCAGTGCTATACCGGGACAGTCCGATTCACCCCTCCACTTT,CSAIPGQSDSPLHF
TRBV7-3,many,TRBJ2-1,TRBD2,TGTGCCAGCGAGACTAGCGGGGGGTTCTACAATGAGCAGTTCTTC,CASETSGGFYNEQFF
TRBV12-3/TRBV12-4,.,TRBJ2-2,.,TGTGCCAGCAGTTTGGGGACCAACACCGGGGAGCTGTTTTTT,CASSLGTNTGELFF
TRBV29-1,many,TRBJ2-5,.,TGCAGCGTTGTTGGCATCCAAGAGACCCAGTACTTC,CSVVGIQETQYF
TRBV5-1,few,TRBJ1-1,.,TGCGCCAGCAGCTTGGTTGGGGGTCTGAACACTGAAGCTTTCTTT,CASSLVGGLNTEAFF
TRBV12-3/TRBV12-4,many,TRBJ2-5,TRBD1,TGTGCCAGCAGCGACCAGACAGGGTCTGGTACAGAGACCCAGTACTTC,CASSDQTGSGTETQYF
TRBV7-3,few,TRBJ2-2,.,TGTGCCAGCAGCTCGGCCCGGGGTGCGAACACCGGGGAGCTGTTTTTT,CASSSARGANTGELFF
TRBV20-1,many,TRBJ1-5,TRBD1,TGCAGTGCGGGCACGGGACAGACCAATCAGCCCCAGCATTTT,CSAGTGQTNQPQHF
TRBV12-3/TRBV12-4,many,TRBJ2-2,TRBD2,TGTGCCAGCAGGCTGGCGGGGGGCGCCGGCACCGGGGAGCTGTTTTTT,CASRLAGGAGTGELFF